A single sample is the source of the 12 T cell receptor beta chains below, sequenced in a study of metastatic and nonmetastatic thyroid tumors. TCRdb reprocessed the PCR reads via MiXCR. Seen here are 55,000 to 75,000 clones, roughly 18% observed once, and the top ten hold roughly 13%. No patient had received any treatment before thyroid surgery. The specimen sequenced was blood. The receptor set was obtained from a female donor with papillary thyroid cancer or a benign thyroid nodule (not recorded which). Some clones in this sample may be carry-over from other donors' samples.

This clone has a handful of counts. The chain is built from TRBV6-1 and TRBJ2-2, with D possibly TRBD1 on 5 matching bases. CDR1 is MNHNS and CDR2 is SASEGT in the germline V gene. V lost 3 bases, J lost 5 bases, and 10 bases lay in between. This CDR3 has 14 amino acids. CDR3 sequence reads: CASSEQGRTGELFF. CDR3 DNA: TGTGCCAGCAGTGAGCAGGGAAGGACCGGGGAGCTGTTTTTT.

Worth noting for this clone: Since a much larger clone is just one base distant, this may be a read error. This same CDR3 is encoded by further DNA sequences in the sample. J is TRBJ2-1 and V is TRBV11-1; D not certain. In germline, CDR1 is SGHAT, CDR2 FQDESV (reference sequence). This CDR3 is 15 amino acids long. CDR3 bases: TGTGCTAGCAGCGCCCCCTATACGATGAACAATGAGCAGTTCTTC. Its translation: CASSAPYTMNNEQFF.

The chain joins TRBV30 to TRBJ2-7; D is possibly TRBD2 (5 bases). The CDR3 length is 14 residues. Germline V gene lookup returns CDR1 GTSNPN and CDR2 SVGIG (reference sequence). Trimming stripped 2 bases from V and 4 bases from J, with 15 bases between. In nucleotides, the CDR3 is TGTGCCTGGAGTCGAGCCAGCGGCGATTACGAGCAGTACTTC. Its protein product is CAWSRASGDYEQYF.

This clone has ten or more counts. This sequence joins TRBV6-5 and TRBJ2-3, with D unresolved. The CDR3 covers 15 residues. V gave up 0 bases and J gave up 6 bases, with 13 bases separating them. Germline values: CDR1 MNHEY, CDR2 SVGAGI. The CDR3 is CASSYSRPPPDTQYF. Written as DNA, the CDR3 is TGTGCCAGCAGTTACTCGCGGCCCCCTCCGGATACGCAGTATTTT.

Only a few counts were recorded for this clone. Sequence at one end of the junction differs from germline and may be a read error. The CDR3 DNA is TGTGCCAGCAGCTTAGCGGGAAGCGAAAGCGAGCAGTACTTC. This gives the protein CASSLAGSESEQYF. This chain joins TRBV12-3 or TRBV12-4 and TRBJ2-7; 8 bases fit TRBD2. This CDR3 has 14 amino acids.

This clone has a handful of counts. The J gene is TRBJ2-1, the V gene TRBV6-2 or TRBV6-3, with 8 bases lining up with TRBD1. The CDR3 has 13 amino acids. J was trimmed by 9 bases and V by 5 bases; bases with no gene match: 6. Germline V gene data show CDR1 as MNHEY and CDR2 as SVGEGT. For the CDR3, the DNA is TGTGCCAGCAGTCACGCAGGGGGCATTGAGCAGTTCTTC. Protein sequence: CASSHAGGIEQFF.

This clone came up many times. The chain combines TRBV5-1 with TRBJ1-3; no clear D. With 0 bases removed from V and 4 bases from J, the gap between germline ends came to 14 bases. Germline V CDR1 and CDR2: SGHRS, YFSETQ. The CDR3 length is 16 residues. The CDR3 bases are TGCGCCAGCAGCTTGGAAGCTGATCATCGGGGAAACACCATATATTTT. Translation gives CASSLEADHRGNTIYF.

The chain recombines TRBV2 with TRBJ2-7; D is ambiguous. V lost 3 bases to trimming and J lost 5 bases, with 2 bases between them. There are 10 residues in the CDR3. Germline assignment: CDR1 SNHLY and CDR2 FYNNEI. In DNA, the CDR3 is TGTGCCAGCAGTGAGGACGAGCAGTACTTC. It specifies CASSEDEQYF.

This clone was seen many times. The chain joins TRBV10-2 to TRBJ2-7, with D possibly being TRBD1 (6 bases). Trimming cost V 0 bases and J 2 bases, with 14 bases left between them. Germline V gives CDR1 WSHSY, CDR2 SAAADI. The CDR3 is 16 residues long. CDR3 nucleotide sequence: TGCGCCAGCAGTGAGTCCGGGACATCAACCCCCTACGAGCAGTACTTC. It is translated as CASSESGTSTPYEQYF.

Notes on this clone: A much larger clone sits a single nucleotide away, making a read error possible. V is TRBV5-1 and J is TRBJ2-5, with a tentative D call TRBD1 (5 bases). The CDR3 extends over 14 amino acids. Per the germline V gene, CDR1 is SGHRS and CDR2 is YFSETQ. CDR3 protein: CASSTTGNQETKYF. The DNA for the CDR3 is TGCGCCAGCAGCACCACAGGAAACCAAGAGACCAAGTACTTC.

This clone was detected a few times. V gene TRBV6-1 combines with J gene TRBJ1-6; a possible D gene is TRBD1 (5 bases). Trimming pared 1 base from V and 2 bases from J, leaving 9 bases between. Per germline, CDR1 MNHNS and CDR2 SASEGT. The CDR3 runs to 16 residues. CDR3 residues: CASSEVLDTYNSPLHF. The CDR3 DNA is TGTGCCAGCAGTGAAGTTCTGGACACCTATAATTCACCCCTCCACTTT.

This clone was counted between two and nine times. A much larger clone is a single base away; this may be a read error. Other DNA sequences in the sample encode the same CDR3. The CDR3 DNA follows: TGTGCCAGCAGCCAAGGTGGTTTGGGCACTGAAGCTTTCTTT. This sequence encodes CASSQGGLGTEAFF. This chain joins TRBV14 and TRBJ1-1, with D uncertain. V gave up 1 base and J gave up 4 bases, with 10 bases separating them. CDR3 length: 14 amino acids. The germline V gene has CDR1 SGHDN and CDR2 FVKESK.